This entry features one TCR beta chain sequence. As yet, its antigen is unknown. Single viable CD3+CD4+CD8-CD45RO+ cells were sorted as the memory CD4+ T cells. After thawing, CD4+ T cells were positively selected. Sequencing used immunoSEQ multiplex PCR; TCRdb keeps in-frame clones, though not all of them. The sample shows over 40,000 clones, just under 80% of them seen only once. The CDR3 totals 11 residues. V lost 5 bases to trimming and J lost 7 bases, with 9 bases between them. CDR1 is GTSNPN and CDR2 is SVGIG in the germline V gene (reference sequence). This sample was taken from a study of memory CD4+ T cells and cytomegalovirus serostatus. For the study at large: Of the healthy Belgian adults, 9 or 10 were CMV seropositive and 24 seronegative.

Study-level results: A US-trained random forest predicted CMV serostatus with median AUC approximately 0.9. CD4+ memory repertoires contained about 40% of the 164 reported CMV TCRbeta sequences.

V and J are TRBV30 and TRBJ2-1; tentative D call: TRBD1 (6 bases). The specimen sequenced was memory CD4+ T cells from blood. This TCR came from an adult in good health and CMV-seronegative. The CDR3 nucleotides are TGTGCCTGGCAGGGGATGAATGAGCAGTTCTTC. It specifies CAWQGMNEQFF.